This T cell receptor beta chain originates from a study of T cells in localized non-small cell lung cancer. General study results and limits: The study detected a median around 61 of the top 100 tumor clones in adjacent lung. Those with higher blood T cell density had longer overall survival.

TCRdb keeps only in-frame clones here, not all; method: immunoSEQ multiplex PCR. The sample holds fewer than 90,000 clones, around three quarters seen once. About this clone: The antigen is unknown.

J lost 5 bases, V lost 5 bases, and 11 bases had no gene match. CDR3 length equals 15 residues. CDR1 is SGHNT and CDR2 is YYREEE in the germline V gene (reference sequence). Sequencing used PBMCs, obtained before any cancer treatment. This TCR derives from a man aged 35-75 years with stage II squamous cell lung carcinoma. The J gene is TRBJ1-1, the V gene TRBV5-4; 8 positions match TRBD1. The CDR3 sequence: CASSPGGQGGTEAFF. CDR3 in DNA: TGTGCCAGCAGTCCGGGAGGACAGGGTGGGACTGAAGCTTTCTTT.